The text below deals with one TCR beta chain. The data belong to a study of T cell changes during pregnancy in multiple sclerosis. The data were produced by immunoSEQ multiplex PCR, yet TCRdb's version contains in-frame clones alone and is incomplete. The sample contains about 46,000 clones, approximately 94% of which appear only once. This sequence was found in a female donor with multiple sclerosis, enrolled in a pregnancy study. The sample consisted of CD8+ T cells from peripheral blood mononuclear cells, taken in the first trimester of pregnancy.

CDR3 sequence: CASSPSGATNEKLFF. The CDR3 region has the DNA TGTGCCAGCAGCCCCTCGGGTGCAACTAATGAAAAACTGTTTTTT. The genes are TRBV9 and TRBJ1-4; D gene ambiguous. CDR3 size: 15 residues. Germline V CDR1 and CDR2: SGDLS, YYNGEE. V was clipped by 4 bases and J by 0 bases, with 10 bases between them.